This entry lists 7 T cell receptor beta chains sequenced from one sample in a study of technical replicates of blood from several donors. TCRdb keeps only in-frame clones here, not all; method: immunoSEQ multiplex PCR. Of roughly 68,000 clones listed, around 97% are singletons. Sequenced sample: T cells isolated from PBMCs. These TCRs come from a human donor in good health.

This chain connects TRBV4-1 to TRBJ2-3, with 10 bases aligning to TRBD2. The CDR3 sequence is 16 residues long. Losses at the gene ends were 3 bases for V and 4 bases for J; bases not matched to a gene: 7. Germline V gene lookup returns CDR1 MGHRA and CDR2 YSYEKL. The CDR3 bases are TGCGCCAGCAGCCATGGGGCTAGCGGGAGCGCAGATACGCAGTATTTT. Translated: CASSHGASGSADTQYF.

The CDR3: CSARVAEEQFF. CDR3 DNA: TGCAGTGCTAGAGTAGCAGAGGAGCAGTTCTTC. The chain uses TRBV20-1 and TRBJ2-1; D is unresolved. The ends were cut back, 1 base at V and 10 bases at J, with 8 bases in the middle. This CDR3 contains 11 residues. Germline V lookup: CDR1 DFQATT, CDR2 SNEGSKA (reference sequence).

The CDR3 bases are TGCGCCAGCAGCTTAAGCGGTTTCTACGAGCAGTACTTC. This translates into CASSLSGFYEQYF. The chain links TRBV5-1 to TRBJ2-7; a possible D gene is TRBD2 (5 bases). V was trimmed by 2 bases and J by 3 bases, leaving 9 bases between them. The germline gives CDR1 SGHRS, CDR2 YFSETQ. There are 13 residues in the CDR3.

The V gene is TRBV5-1, the J gene TRBJ1-4; 8 bases map to TRBD1. Germline V gene data show CDR1 as SGHRS and CDR2 as YFSETQ. V trimming: 1 base; J trimming: 4 bases; junction bases outside the gene matches: 3. The CDR3 runs to 15 residues. DNA of the CDR3: TGCGCCAGCAGCTTGCAGGGGGCGGGTAATGAAAAACTGTTTTTT. Encoded protein: CASSLQGAGNEKLFF.

DNA of the CDR3: TGTGCCAGCAGCTCGAAAACAGGGGGCGCATCCCTGAGCTCCTACGAGCAGTACTTC. This gives the protein CASSSKTGGASLSSYEQYF. This chain joins TRBV7-9 and TRBJ2-7; 9 bases line up with TRBD1. The germline V gene has CDR1 SEHNR and CDR2 FQNEAQ (reference sequence). The CDR3 has 19 amino acids. V gave up 4 bases and J gave up 0 bases; unmatched junction bases: 16.

The chain joins TRBV14 to TRBJ2-7; 8 nucleotides match TRBD2. V dropped 0 bases and J dropped 2; count of bases not matched to a gene: 3. Germline V gene data show CDR1 as SGHDN and CDR2 as FVKESK. The CDR3 loop spans 15 amino acids. The CDR3 region is CASSQEAGATYEQYF. The CDR3 bases are TGTGCCAGCAGCCAAGAAGCGGGGGCCACCTACGAGCAGTACTTC. Combining the CDR3 with reference TRBV14 and TRBJ2-7 gives the whole variable domain EAGVTQFPSHSVIEKGQTVTLRCDPISGHDNLYWYRRVMGKEIKFLLHFVKESKQDESGMPNNRFLAERTGGTYSTLKVQPAELEDSGVYFCASSQEAGATYEQYFGPGTRLTVT.

The chain combines TRBV27 with TRBJ2-2; perhaps TRBD1 as D (5 bases). The V gene's germline CDR1 is MNHEY and CDR2 SMNVEV (reference sequence). V lost 7 bases and J 3 bases, leaving 9 bases between the germline ends. The CDR3 is made up of 13 amino acids. The CDR3 is CASTPTDTGELFF. The CDR3 bases are TGTGCCAGCACCCCGACAGACACCGGGGAGCTGTTTTTT.